These T cell receptor beta chains were read from a single sample in a study of control samples from healthy donors and cancer patients. TCRdb's table, derived via immunoSEQ multiplex PCR, lists solely in-frame clones and lacks some. Among 74,000 or so clones, approximately 91% were seen once, and the ten largest hold roughly 6.9%. Sequenced sample: blood. All receptors derive from a man aged 50-60 years in good health. Both conserved end residues are part of each CDR3.

J	length	V	CDR3
TRBJ1-2	16	TRBV30	CAWETIKTGQGYGYTF
TRBJ2-5	17	TRBV12-5	CASGFPLPAGPQETQYF
TRBJ2-1	14	TRBV5-4	CASSLTGEGGEQFF
TRBJ1-3	16	TRBV4-2	CASSQDERGNGNTIYF
TRBJ2-5	15	TRBV7-2	CASSSPAGGEETQYF
TRBJ1-3	14	TRBV5-6	CASSRGHPGNTIYF
TRBJ2-2	16	TRBV10-3	CAISEGDRGRAGELFF
TRBJ1-1	15	TRBV3-1/TRBV3-2	CASSQRKGVGTETFF
TRBJ1-2	17	TRBV7-8	CASSDGLAGGMNYGYTF
TRBJ1-2	14	TRBV4-2	CASSQDTRVHGYTF
TRBJ2-1	15	TRBV27	CASTLNTGGNNEQFF
TRBJ2-3	14	TRBV6-5	CASSYSAVTDTQYF
TRBJ1-4	14	TRBV7-2	CASSPRRTNEKLFF
TRBJ2-5	12	TRBV29-1	CSVAGGEETQYF
TRBJ1-1	14	TRBV6-2/TRBV6-3	CASSYNRGGTEAFF
TRBJ1-1	16	TRBV5-4	CASSLGRDRGPTEAFF
TRBJ1-2	13	TRBV5-3	CARSLAGRYGYTF
TRBJ1-5	16	TRBV5-5	CASSLLSGDSNQPQHF
TRBJ1-2	13	TRBV5-1	CASSLRQGFGYTF
TRBJ1-2	14	TRBV11-2	CASSPARGAYGYTF
TRBJ1-5	14	TRBV7-9	CASSLQGLDQPQHF
TRBJ1-1	13	TRBV7-9	CASSLGTHTEAFF
TRBJ2-5	13	TRBV2	CASTWDREETQYF
TRBJ2-5	14	TRBV7-8	CASTSGRIQETQYF